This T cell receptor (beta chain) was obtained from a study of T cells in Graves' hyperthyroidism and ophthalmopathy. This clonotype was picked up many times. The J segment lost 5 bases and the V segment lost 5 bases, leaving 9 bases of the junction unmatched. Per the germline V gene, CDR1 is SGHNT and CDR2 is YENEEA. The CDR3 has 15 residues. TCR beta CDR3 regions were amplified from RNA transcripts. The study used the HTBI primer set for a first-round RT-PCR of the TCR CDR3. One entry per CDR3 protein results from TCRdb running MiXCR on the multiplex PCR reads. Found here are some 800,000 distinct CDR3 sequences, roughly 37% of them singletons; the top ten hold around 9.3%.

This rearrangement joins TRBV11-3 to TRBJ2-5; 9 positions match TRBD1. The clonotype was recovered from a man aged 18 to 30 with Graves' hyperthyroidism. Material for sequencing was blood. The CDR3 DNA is TGTGCCAGCAGCGCAAACAGGGGGCGAGGGGAGACCCAGTACTTC. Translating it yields CASSANRGRGETQYF.